The source of this TCR beta chain is a study of beta chain features in type 1 diabetes. Study information: When patients were set against healthy donors, age, gender and cell yields were similar. Examination of sorted cells across all samples involved roughly 100 million cells. Broader study findings: Shortening of TCRB CDR3s, moderate but significant, appeared in all four CD4+ subsets of Type 1 diabetes patients. Shorter templates might be favored by PCR, and equally so in patients and in controls.

In its sample, this clone was seen a few times. Antigen specificity is unknown. Purity exceeded 95% in all sorted populations. CDR1 KGHSH and CDR2 LQKENI come from the germline V gene. The junction had 9 bases not matched to a gene; V was cut back by 6 bases and J by 6 bases. CDR3 size: 14 residues. As every portion of the isolated RNA was reverse transcribed, the sequencing read expressed TCRB transcripts. TCRdb's copy holds only in-frame clones and misses some; the assay was immunoSEQ multiplex PCR. The table includes more than 150,000 clones, about 9% detected once. This TCR derives from a woman between 25 and 40 years old with type 1 diabetes. Sequenced sample: central memory CD4+ T cells from blood. The chain joins TRBV18 to TRBJ2-7, with 9 positions matching TRBD2. CDR3 protein: CASSPGTSSVEQYF. CDR3 DNA: TGTGCCAGCTCCCCCGGGACTAGCTCTGTCGAGCAGTACTTC.